The 21 T cell receptor beta chains listed next were all sequenced from one sample in a study of CD8 T cell repertoires and HIV-1 epitope variants. These TCRs are of unknown antigen specificity. Sequenced by immunoSEQ multiplex PCR; TCRdb stores in-frame clones only, minus some. In the table there are a few thousand clones, roughly 70% of which are singletons. The sample was cultured CD8+ T cells derived from PBMCs. Every receptor here comes from a male donor with HIV.

The rearrangement joins TRBV5-3 to TRBJ2-7, with 8 bases identical to TRBD1. TRBV5-3 is known as an ORF, though its function is uncertain. J gave up 3 bases and V 4 bases, and 15 bases lay outside the gene matches. The CDR3 contains 17 residues. The CDR3 is CARSGRWVGQGDYEQYF. CDR3 in DNA: TGTGCCAGAAGCGGGAGGTGGGTAGGACAGGGCGACTACGAGCAGTACTTC.

CDR3 protein: CASSLAGDLREQYF. DNA of the CDR3: TGTGCCAGCAGCTTAGCGGGAGACCTGCGGGAGCAGTACTTC. This rearrangement joins TRBV7-6 to TRBJ2-7; D may be TRBD2 (5 bases). The CDR3 is 14 amino acids. Per germline, CDR1 SGHVS and CDR2 FNYEAQ. Trimming removed 0 bases at V and 7 bases at J, with 13 bases between.

J is TRBJ2-2 and V is TRBV7-8; 15 bases agree with TRBD2. The CDR3 length is 20 residues. The V segment lost 2 bases and the J segment 0 bases; nucleotides outside the gene matches: 7. Germline V CDR1 and CDR2: SGHVS, FQNEAQ. CDR3 coding DNA: TGTGCCAGCAGCTTACGCGCGGGACTAGCGGGAGGTTCGAACACCGGGGAGCTGTTTTTT. It codes for CASSLRAGLAGGSNTGELFF.

On this clone itself: Germline is not matched at one junction end, which may reflect a read error. The V gene is TRBV7-7, the J gene TRBJ2-2; D possibly matches TRBD1 or TRBD2 (5 bases each). CDR1 and CDR2 (germline): SSHAT, FNYEAQ (reference sequence). This CDR3 is built from 16 residues. CDR3 amino acids: CASSPRGEPGTGELFF. For the CDR3, the DNA is TGTGCTAGCAGCCCGAGGGGAGAGCCGGGGACCGGGGAGCTGTTTTTT.

This clone was seen only once. The chain joins TRBV15 to TRBJ1-4; D not certain. Deletions cut 5 bases from V and 7 bases from J, with 17 bases between. This CDR3 contains 15 residues. Germline values: CDR1 LNHNV, CDR2 YYDKDF (reference sequence). CDR3 in DNA: TGTGCCACCAGCTTCCCCCAAGAGAGTGGTGAAAAACTGTTTTTT. Protein: CATSFPQESGEKLFF. The variable domain in full, completed from reference TRBV15 and TRBJ1-4, reads DAMVIQNPRYQVTQFGKPVTLSCSQTLNHNVMYWYQQKSSQAPKLLFHYYDKDFNNEADTPDNFQSRRPNTSFCFLDIRSPGLGDTAMYLCATSFPQESGEKLFFGSGTQLSVL.

The chain employs TRBV13 and TRBJ1-1; D unclear. Trimming took 1 base from V and 5 from J, leaving 5 bases between them. The CDR3 is 12 residues long. The germline V gene has CDR1 PRHDT and CDR2 FYEKMQ (reference sequence). The CDR3 is CASSLVGTEAFF. DNA for the CDR3: TGTGCCAGCAGCTTAGTAGGTACTGAAGCTTTCTTT.

This chain joins TRBV4-1 and TRBJ1-1; D is uncertain. CDR1 is MGHRA and CDR2 is YSYEKL in the germline V gene. V was trimmed by 4 bases and J by 1 base, leaving 7 bases between them. The CDR3 contains 13 residues. The CDR3 nucleotides are TGCGCCAGCAGCCTTGGAGGGAACACTGAAGCTTTCTTT. Residues: CASSLGGNTEAFF.

The chain links TRBV28 to TRBJ2-3; D ambiguous. Deletions cut 5 bases from V and 0 bases from J, with 9 bases between. Germline loops: CDR1 MDHEN, CDR2 SYDVKM. This CDR3 region has 14 residues. CDR3 sequence (DNA): TGTGCCAGCAGTCACCCCCCTAGCACAGATACGCAGTATTTT. Protein product: CASSHPPSTDTQYF.

This clone was counted between two and nine times. Other DNA variants within this sample encode the same CDR3. The chain links TRBV11-3 to TRBJ1-1; no reliable D call. Germline CDR1 SGHNT, CDR2 YENEEA. The V gene lost 1 base and the J gene lost 5 bases, with 8 bases spanning the gap. The CDR3 is made up of 13 amino acids. The CDR3 spells CASSLGGNTEAFF. DNA for the CDR3: TGTGCCAGCAGCTTAGGGGGTAATACTGAAGCTTTCTTT.

The J gene is TRBJ2-5, the V gene TRBV7-2, with 11 nucleotides matching TRBD1. This CDR3 is built from 15 residues. Losses at the gene ends were 2 bases for V and 4 bases for J; bases not matched to a gene: 3. CDR1 and CDR2 from the germline V gene are SGHTA and FQGNSA. Here the CDR3 reads CASSLRGQGAETQYF. CDR3 sequence (DNA): TGTGCCAGCAGCTTACGAGGACAGGGGGCAGAGACCCAGTACTTC.

The chain is built from TRBV28 and TRBJ1-5; TRBD1 might be the D (5 bases). V was shortened by 3 bases and J by 0 bases, with 9 bases between the two germline ends. Germline values: CDR1 MDHEN, CDR2 SYDVKM. The CDR3 sequence is 15 residues long. Here the CDR3 DNA reads TGTGCCAGCAGTTTGCAGGGCCGTAGCAATCAGCCCCAGCATTTT. Translation: CASSLQGRSNQPQHF.

This sequence joins TRBV7-9 and TRBJ2-1; unclear D gene. Germline V lookup: CDR1 SEHNR, CDR2 FQNEAQ (reference sequence). Trimming took 3 bases from V and 9 from J, leaving 9 bases between them. The CDR3 spans 12 residues. The CDR3 sequence: CASSFPMTEQFF. For the CDR3, the DNA is TGTGCCAGCAGCTTTCCAATGACTGAGCAGTTCTTC.

The V call is TRBV2, the J call TRBJ1-1, with D maybe TRBD1 (5 bases). Trimming pared 3 bases from V and 0 bases from J, leaving 11 bases between. This CDR3 region has 15 residues. Germline V gives CDR1 SNHLY, CDR2 FYNNEI. CDR3: CASSEGVGMNTEAFF. As DNA, the CDR3 is TGTGCCAGCAGTGAGGGGGTTGGGATGAACACTGAAGCTTTCTTT.

The chain joins TRBV5-1 to TRBJ1-2; a weak D match, TRBD1 (5 bases). CDR1 and CDR2 from the germline V gene are SGHRS and YFSETQ. The ends were cut back, 4 bases at V and 8 bases at J, with 15 bases in the middle. This CDR3 is built from 13 residues. CDR3 bases: TGCGCCAGCAGCCCCGACAGTATTCTAGGCTACACCTTC. It is translated as CASSPDSILGYTF.

V and J are TRBV28 and TRBJ2-5; possibly TRBD2 for D (7 bases). The end of the DNA is better explained by TRBJ2-7, so the J call may be wrong. Per germline, CDR1 MDHEN and CDR2 SYDVKM. The CDR3 is 15 residues long. As DNA, the CDR3 is TGTGCCAGCAGTGAGATCGTGGGGGGGCACAACGAGCAGTACTTC. As protein: CASSEIVGGHNEQYF.

This clone showed up just once. The V call is TRBV7-2, the J call TRBJ2-7, with 10 bases that match TRBD2. The junction had 7 bases not matched to a gene; V was cut back by 4 bases and J by 4 bases. The CDR3 spans 15 residues. CDR1 and CDR2 from the germline V gene are SGHTA and FQGNSA. CDR3: CASSSRGGLAYEQYF. CDR3 DNA sequence: TGTGCCAGCAGCTCCAGGGGGGGACTAGCGTACGAGCAGTACTTC.

The table lists this clone with a count of one. J is TRBJ2-2 and V is TRBV19; no firm D call. Per germline, CDR1 LNHDA and CDR2 SQIVND (reference sequence). Trimming pared 3 bases from V and 1 base from J, leaving 6 bases between. This CDR3 spans 14 amino acids. DNA of the CDR3: TGTGCCAGTAGTATTAGACTGAACACCGGGGAGCTGTTTTTT. This encodes CASSIRLNTGELFF.

The chain links TRBV7-9 to TRBJ2-1, with 7 bases matching TRBD2. Per the germline V gene, CDR1 is SEHNR and CDR2 is FQNEAQ (reference sequence). This CDR3 comprises 15 residues. J gave up 2 bases and V 3 bases, and 4 bases lay outside the gene matches. CDR3 residues: CASSFGGFTYNEQFF. DNA for the CDR3: TGTGCCAGCAGCTTCGGGGGGTTCACCTACAATGAGCAGTTCTTC.

V usage is TRBV28 and J usage is TRBJ2-7, with D tentatively TRBD1 (6 bases). Between the trimmed V and J ends, which lost 6 bases and 9 bases, there was a span of 18 bases. This CDR3 has 13 amino acids. Germline CDR1 and CDR2: MDHEN and SYDVKM. CDR3 amino acids: CASSELQGTGQYF. Written as DNA, the CDR3 is TGTGCCAGCAGCGAACTCCAGGGGACCGGGCAGTACTTC.

This clone was seen a handful of times. V usage is TRBV2 and J usage is TRBJ2-1, with 8 bases lining up with TRBD2. This CDR3 region has 14 residues. Germline V gene lookup returns CDR1 SNHLY and CDR2 FYNNEI. Losses at the gene ends were 6 bases for V and 8 bases for J; bases not matched to a gene: 9. The CDR3 reads CASSNSGMNDEQFF. As DNA, the CDR3 is TGTGCCAGCAGCAATAGCGGGATGAACGATGAGCAGTTCTTC.

This chain joins TRBV28 and TRBJ2-5; the D gene is possibly TRBD1 (6 bases). The V gene lost 2 bases and the J gene lost 1 base, with 11 bases spanning the gap. The germline V gene encodes CDR1 MDHEN and CDR2 SYDVKM. This CDR3 region has 15 residues. CDR3 nucleotides: TGTGCCAGCAGTTTAACGACAGGCGCCCAAGAGACCCAGTACTTC. It translates to CASSLTTGAQETQYF.